This TCR beta chain was recorded in a study of shared clonotypes between healthy human individuals. The CDR3 consists of 15 residues. The J segment lost 5 bases and the V segment lost 6 bases, leaving 9 bases of the junction unmatched. Germline CDR1 is MNHEY and CDR2 is SMNVEV (reference sequence). The repertoire was sequenced with immunoSEQ multiplex PCR; TCRdb's copy has only in-frame clones and lacks some. The sample includes millions of clones, roughly 96% seen only once; the top ten take roughly 0.13%. Adult Caucasians living in Nashville, Tennessee made up all of the donors. The chain carries TRBV27 and TRBJ1-5, with TRBD1 identical over 8 bases. This clonotype was obtained from a man between 18 and 35 years old in good health. Material for sequencing was naive CD4+ T cells sorted from blood. The subset: CD45RA+ positively selected. CDR3 sequence: CASRIGQGDYQPQHF. The DNA for the CDR3 is TGTGCCAGCAGGATTGGACAGGGTGATTATCAGCCCCAGCATTTT.